The 6 T cell receptor beta chains in this list originate from one sample, sequenced in a study of PD-1 blockade in mismatch repair-deficient tumors. Assay: immunoSEQ multiplex PCR; the TCRdb copy retains only in-frame clones and omits some. The data contain about 110,000 clones, roughly 80% of them singletons. The sample was peripheral blood, taken 60 weeks after starting pembrolizumab. The source is an adult with mismatch repair-deficient cancer.

The chain uses TRBV5-4 and TRBJ2-7; 8 nucleotides align to TRBD2. This CDR3 spans 15 amino acids. V shed 0 bases and J 3 bases; nucleotides not matched to a gene: 5. The germline V gene has CDR1 SGHNT and CDR2 YYREEE (reference sequence). The CDR3 sequence: CASSLVSGNLYEQYF. CDR3 coding DNA: TGTGCCAGCAGCTTGGTTAGCGGGAATCTCTACGAGCAGTACTTC.

V usage is TRBV5-4 and J usage is TRBJ2-7, with D tentatively TRBD1 or TRBD2 (5 bases each). Between the trimmed V and J ends, which lost 4 bases and 0 bases, there was a span of 11 bases. Germline V gene lookup returns CDR1 SGHNT and CDR2 YYREEE (reference sequence). This CDR3 comprises 14 residues. The CDR3 DNA is TGTGCCAGCAGCCCTGGGACGCTCTCCTACGAGCAGTACTTC. Translated, it gives CASSPGTLSYEQYF.

This clone was seen a few times. The rearrangement links TRBV6-6 to TRBJ2-5; possibly TRBD1 or TRBD2 for D (6 bases each). CDR3 length equals 13 residues. V was pared by 8 bases and J by 0 bases, with 10 bases between. From germline, CDR1 is MNHNY and CDR2 SVGAGI (reference sequence). CDR3 sequence reads: CASSRGDQETQYF. DNA of the CDR3: TGTGCCAGCTCGAGGGGGGACCAAGAGACCCAGTACTTC.

J is TRBJ2-7 and V is TRBV5-6; TRBD2 aligns across 11 bases. Germline CDR1 and CDR2: SGHDT and YYEEEE. The CDR3 consists of 16 residues. The ends lost 0 bases at V and 4 bases at J; junction bases unmatched: 6. The CDR3 spells CASSLVGTSGFYEQYF. CDR3 bases: TGTGCCAGCAGCTTGGTTGGGACTAGCGGATTTTACGAGCAGTACTTC. Full variable domain (missing parts from reference TRBV5-6 and TRBJ2-7): DAGVTQSPTHLIKTRGQQVTLRCSPKSGHDTVSWYQQALGQGPQFIFQYYEEEERQRGNFPDRFSGHQFPNYSSELNVNALLLGDSALYLCASSLVGTSGFYEQYFGPGTRLTVT.

The chain couples TRBV6-1 to TRBJ2-7; D unclear. The CDR3 runs to 14 residues. Trimming cost V 4 bases and J 0 bases, with 10 bases left between them. CDR1 MNHNS and CDR2 SASEGT come from the germline V gene. The CDR3, as DNA: TGTGCCAGCAGTGTCGACTCGCGCTCCTACGAGCAGTACTTC. Its protein is CASSVDSRSYEQYF.

V gene TRBV30 combines with J gene TRBJ2-7, with 10 positions matching TRBD2. The ends lost 4 bases at V and 7 bases at J; junction bases unmatched: 13. Germline CDR1 and CDR2: GTSNPN and SVGIG (reference sequence). CDR3 length: 15 residues. CDR3 bases: TGTGCCTGGACCCCTGGACTAGCGGTTCGGTATGAGCAGTACTTC. Encoded protein: CAWTPGLAVRYEQYF.